Given below is one T cell receptor (beta chain) in context. Produced via immunoSEQ multiplex PCR; TCRdb's table is partial and in-frame only. Here the sample spans around 80,000 clones, roughly 90% being singletons. The time point denotes: peripheral blood 6 weeks after treatment start. The diagnosis in patients was locally advanced or metastatic urothelial carcinoma. Peripheral blood mononuclear cells were collected from every patient before and during treatment, yielding between 1 and 8 samples per patient. This record comes from a study of PD-L1 blockade in urothelial cancer. The overall study: The study started patients on atezolizumab in the mid-2010s, giving 1,200 mg intravenously every 3 weeks. At 6 weeks and at 3 weeks (second dose) after treatment start, blood was analyzed.

Specimen: PBMCs, collected around atezolizumab (anti-PD-L1) treatment. This TCR was sampled from a woman of 80 years or more with urothelial cancer.

DNA of the CDR3: TGTGCCAGCAGCGTAGGTGTGGGAGGTTTCACAGATACGCAGTATTTT. Its translation is CASSVGVGGFTDTQYF. The chain employs TRBV9 and TRBJ2-3; a weak D match, TRBD2 (6 bases). The CDR3 has 16 residues. V gave up 0 bases and J gave up 2 bases, with 13 bases separating them. Germline values: CDR1 SGDLS, CDR2 YYNGEE.